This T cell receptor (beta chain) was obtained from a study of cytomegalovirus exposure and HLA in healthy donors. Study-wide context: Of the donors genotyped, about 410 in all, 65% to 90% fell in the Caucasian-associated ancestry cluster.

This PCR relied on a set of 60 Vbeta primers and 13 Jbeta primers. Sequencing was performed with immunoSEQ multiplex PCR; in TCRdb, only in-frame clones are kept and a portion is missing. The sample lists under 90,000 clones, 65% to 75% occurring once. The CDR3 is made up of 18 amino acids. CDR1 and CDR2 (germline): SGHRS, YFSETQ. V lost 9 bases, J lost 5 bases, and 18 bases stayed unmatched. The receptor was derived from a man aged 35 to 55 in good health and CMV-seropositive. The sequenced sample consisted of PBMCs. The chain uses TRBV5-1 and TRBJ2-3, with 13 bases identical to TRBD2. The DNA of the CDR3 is TGCGCCACCGCGTCCGGGACTAGCGGGGATAGAAGAGGAGATACGCAGTATTTT. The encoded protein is CATASGTSGDRRGDTQYF.